Below are 14 T cell receptor beta chains sequenced from a single sample in a study of Graves' ophthalmopathy and Graves' hyperthyroidism. Transcripts of RNA were the source for amplifying TCR beta CDR3 regions. An initial RT-PCR round employing HTBI primers preceded a second-round multiplex PCR. TCRdb reprocessed the multiplex PCR reads via MiXCR and lists one record per CDR3 protein. This table holds more than 300,000 distinct CDR3 sequences, 15% found once. The sample was peripheral blood. Source of these receptors: a woman younger than 35 with stable Graves' hyperthyroidism.

This clonotype was found many times. This chain links TRBV7-2 with TRBJ1-1; tentative D call: TRBD1 (6 bases). The germline V gene encodes CDR1 SGHTA and CDR2 FQGNSA. The CDR3 length is 16 residues. The V gene lost 4 bases and the J gene lost 0 bases, with 15 bases spanning the gap. The CDR3 loop reads CASSYRAGAMNTEAFF. The CDR3 coding sequence is TGTGCCAGCAGCTACCGGGCAGGGGCTATGAACACTGAAGCTTTCTTT. The variable domain in full, with the rest retrieved from reference TRBV7-2 and TRBJ1-1, is GAGVSQSPSNKVTEKGKDVELRCDPISGHTALYWYRQSLGQGLEFLIYFQGNSAPDKSGLPSDRFSAERTGGSVSTLTIQRTQQEDSAVYLCASSYRAGAMNTEAFFGQGTRLTVV.

This clonotype occurred a few times. Here the CDR3 reads CASSLVTVQETQYF. CDR3 in DNA: TGCGCCAGCAGCTTGGTAACAGTACAAGAGACCCAGTACTTC. This chain links TRBV5-1 with TRBJ2-5; unclear D gene. Germline V gene sequence: CDR1 SGHRS, CDR2 YFSETQ. Trimming removed 0 bases from V and 2 bases from J, with 8 bases in between. The length of the CDR3 is 14 residues.

The chain uses TRBV10-3 and TRBJ2-7; D not resolved. Germline lookup yields CDR1 ENHRY and CDR2 SYGVKD. The CDR3 has 13 amino acids. V gave up 3 bases and J gave up 4 bases, with 10 bases separating them. The CDR3 DNA is TGTGCCATCAGTGATATGGGATCATACGAGCAGTACTTC. Translating it yields CAISDMGSYEQYF.

The V gene is TRBV6-1, the J gene TRBJ2-7; D uncertain. V gave up 5 bases and J gave up 4 bases, with 12 bases separating them. The CDR3 is 13 residues long. CDR1 is MNHNS, CDR2 SASEGT, per germline. CDR3 sequence: CASSPGPIYEQYF. In DNA form, the CDR3 reads TGTGCCAGCAGTCCGGGCCCTATTTACGAGCAGTACTTC.

There are many counts of this clonotype. The chain recombines TRBV2 with TRBJ1-5; unclear D gene. The length of the CDR3 is 14 residues. Trimming pared 0 bases from V and 0 bases from J, leaving 3 bases between. CDR1 and CDR2 (germline): SNHLY, FYNNEI. As DNA, the CDR3 is TGTGCCAGCAGTGAAGCGAATAGCAATCAGCCCCAGCATTTT. Encoded protein: CASSEANSNQPQHF.

This clonotype came up many times. V is TRBV12-3 or TRBV12-4 and J is TRBJ2-7; either TRBD1 or TRBD2 may fit D (5 bases each). The V gene lost 7 bases and the J gene lost 4 bases, with 17 bases spanning the gap. CDR3 length: 14 residues. The CDR3 DNA reads TGTGCCAGCACCTGGGGGACCCAAGGGTACGAGCAGTACTTC. Residues: CASTWGTQGYEQYF.

This clonotype was detected ten times or more. In nucleotides, the CDR3 is TGTGCCAGCAGCTCGGACAGGGGAAGGGAGACCCAGTACTTC. Amino acid sequence: CASSSDRGRETQYF. The V call is TRBV11-2, the J call TRBJ2-5; 9 bases line up with TRBD1. Germline V CDR1 and CDR2: SGHAT, FQNNGV. Losses at the gene ends were 4 bases for V and 5 bases for J; bases not matched to a gene: 5. This CDR3 comprises 14 residues.

This clonotype was picked up many times. The chain uses TRBV19 and TRBJ1-2; unclear D gene. Germline loops: CDR1 LNHDA, CDR2 SQIVND (reference sequence). Trimming shortened V by 3 bases and J by 1 base, and 15 bases separated the two germline ends. This CDR3 spans 16 amino acids. The CDR3 sequence: CASSIRTIPYNYGYTF. The CDR3 region has the DNA TGTGCCAGTAGTATCCGGACTATTCCTTATAACTATGGCTACACCTTC. Supplemented by reference TRBV19 and TRBJ1-2, the full variable domain reads DGGITQSPKYLFRKEGQNVTLSCEQNLNHDAMYWYRQDPGQGLRLIYYSQIVNDFQKGDIAEGYSVSREKKESFPLTVTSAQKNPTAFYLCASSIRTIPYNYGYTFGSGTRLTVV.

This clonotype was observed at least ten times. The V gene is TRBV11-2, the J gene TRBJ2-7, with D tentatively TRBD2 (6 bases). The CDR3 consists of 17 residues. Germline V gives CDR1 SGHAT, CDR2 FQNNGV. The V end lost 3 bases, the J end lost 2 bases, and 20 bases lay between the germline ends. CDR3 residues: CASSLFTLAKRTYEQYF. CDR3 bases: TGTGCCAGCAGCTTGTTCACCCTAGCGAAAAGGACCTACGAGCAGTACTTC.

This clonotype was observed at least ten times. V gene TRBV3-1 combines with J gene TRBJ1-6; 8 nucleotides match TRBD1. The germline CDR1 and CDR2 sequences are LGHDT and YNNKEL (reference sequence). With 8 bases clipped from V and 8 bases from J, the junction kept 14 bases outside the gene matches. This CDR3 region has 16 residues. CDR3 DNA sequence: TGTGCCAGCTTCCCGGACAGGGCGGTCGGTTATTCACCCCTCCACTTT. It encodes CASFPDRAVGYSPLHF.

This clonotype was seen ten or more times. V is TRBV7-3 and J is TRBJ2-5; D is ambiguous. Looked up from germline, CDR1 is SGHTA and CDR2 is FQGTGA. V lost 2 bases and J lost 3, with 7 bases in between. There are 13 residues in the CDR3. CDR3 sequence (DNA): TGTGCCAGCAGCTTACTGGCGGAAGAGACCCAGTACTTC. Residues: CASSLLAEETQYF.

This clonotype was counted many times. This chain connects TRBV18 to TRBJ2-7; D remains unclear. The V gene's germline CDR1 is KGHSH and CDR2 LQKENI. V was shortened by 3 bases and J by 7 bases, with 19 bases between the two germline ends. The CDR3 is 15 residues long. The CDR3 region has the DNA TGTGCCAGCTCACCTCTCACCTCTACAGAGACAGAGCAGTACTTC. Protein: CASSPLTSTETEQYF.

The V and J genes are TRBV5-1 and TRBJ2-5, with 7 bases matching TRBD2. The V segment lost 7 bases and the J segment 2 bases; nucleotides outside the gene matches: 8. CDR1 is SGHRS, CDR2 YFSETQ, per germline. The CDR3 spans 14 residues. The CDR3 protein is CASGSGGGQETQYF. The CDR3 region has the DNA TGCGCCAGCGGCTCGGGAGGAGGACAAGAGACCCAGTACTTC. Full variable domain (outside the CDR3, taken from reference TRBV5-1 and TRBJ2-5): KAGVTQTPRYLIKTRGQQVTLSCSPISGHRSVSWYQQTPGQGLQFLFEYFSETQRNKGNFPGRFSGRQFSNSRSEMNVSTLELGDSALYLCASGSGGGQETQYFGPGTRLLVL.

This clonotype was seen repeatedly, ten times or more. J is TRBJ1-6 and V is TRBV6-5, with D possibly being TRBD1 (6 bases). The CDR3 loop spans 17 amino acids. Germline V gene lookup returns CDR1 MNHEY and CDR2 SVGAGI. V dropped 3 bases and J dropped 7 bases, with 19 bases sitting between them. Here the CDR3 DNA reads TGTGCCAGCAGTTATGGGTGGGGGGCTGGTTTAAATTCACCCCTCCACTTT. Amino acids: CASSYGWGAGLNSPLHF.